A single sample gave rise to the 27 T cell receptor beta chains below, sequenced in a study of OX40 agonist ivuxolimab in advanced cancers. Using immunoSEQ multiplex PCR, the repertoire was profiled, and TCRdb retains in-frame clones only, with some absent. Among about 16,000 clones, 86% were seen once, and the ten largest hold 0.6% to 0.7%. The sequencing used CD4+ or CD8+ T cells sorted from blood, collected in a trial of the OX40 agonist ivuxolimab. The receptors were sampled from an adult with an advanced solid tumor such as melanoma, head and neck, liver or kidney cancer.

The rearrangement links TRBV5-1 to TRBJ2-1, with 14 positions matching TRBD2. This CDR3 spans 15 amino acids. J lost 6 bases, V lost 4 bases, and 3 bases had no gene match. The V gene's germline CDR1 is SGHRS and CDR2 YFSETQ. The CDR3 region has the DNA TGCGCCAGCAGCCAAGGGACTAGCGGGAGCAATGAGCAGTTCTTC. This translates into CASSQGTSGSNEQFF.

V usage is TRBV11-3 and J usage is TRBJ2-3; TRBD2 agrees at 8 bases. This CDR3 spans 16 amino acids. CDR1 and CDR2 (germline): SGHNT, YENEEA. With V trimmed by 5 bases and J by 2 bases, 9 bases remained unmatched. The CDR3 loop reads CASSPGERETTDTQYF. Written as DNA, the CDR3 is TGTGCCAGCAGCCCCGGCGAGCGGGAGACCACAGATACGCAGTATTTT.

The V call is TRBV7-8, the J call TRBJ2-2, with 7 bases lining up with TRBD1. The germline gives CDR1 SGHVS, CDR2 FQNEAQ. With V trimmed by 1 base and J by 4 bases, 3 bases remained unmatched. The CDR3 covers 15 residues. This CDR3 reads CASSLEGALTGELFF. The CDR3 region has the DNA TGTGCCAGCAGCTTAGAGGGGGCTCTCACCGGGGAGCTGTTTTTT. Full variable domain (rest looked up from reference TRBV7-8 and TRBJ2-2): GAGVSQSPRYKVAKRGQDVALRCDPISGHVSLFWYQQALGQGPEFLTYFQNEAQLDKSGLPSDRFFAERPEGSVSTLKIQRTQQEDSAVYLCASSLEGALTGELFFGEGSRLTVL.

The J gene is TRBJ2-5, the V gene TRBV4-1; the match to TRBD2 covers 12 bases. The CDR3 has 17 residues. V lost 4 bases, J lost 0 bases, and 6 bases stayed unmatched. Germline assignment: CDR1 MGHRA and CDR2 YSYEKL. For the CDR3, the DNA is TGCGCCAGCAGCCGCCGGACTAGCGGGGATTACCAAGAGACCCAGTACTTC. Protein sequence: CASSRRTSGDYQETQYF.

The chain is built from TRBV7-9 and TRBJ2-3; D may be TRBD1 (5 bases). The V gene lost 2 bases and the J gene lost 3 bases, with 12 bases spanning the gap. This CDR3 contains 15 residues. The germline V gene encodes CDR1 SEHNR and CDR2 FQNEAQ (reference sequence). The chain's CDR3 is CASSLRSGRTDTQYF. CDR3 sequence (DNA): TGTGCCAGCAGCTTACGGTCAGGGCGAACAGATACGCAGTATTTT.

The chain uses TRBV27 and TRBJ1-5, with D tentatively TRBD1 (6 bases). With 3 bases removed from V and 7 bases from J, the gap between germline ends came to 13 bases. The CDR3 contains 14 residues. The germline V gene encodes CDR1 MNHEY and CDR2 SMNVEV (reference sequence). In nucleotides, the CDR3 is TGTGCCAGCAGTTTCGGTCAGGGGAGGCAGCCCCAGCATTTT. Translating it yields CASSFGQGRQPQHF.

The chain joins TRBV30 to TRBJ2-6; no clear D. Germline values: CDR1 GTSNPN, CDR2 SVGIG (reference sequence). The V end lost 7 bases, the J end lost 0 bases, and 19 bases lay between the germline ends. The CDR3 has 17 amino acids. CDR3 in amino acids: CASNSWRGRSGANVLTF. The CDR3, as DNA: TGTGCCTCCAACTCTTGGCGTGGCCGCTCTGGGGCCAACGTCCTGACTTTC.

V and J are TRBV5-1 and TRBJ2-2; possibly TRBD2 for D (6 bases). CDR1 and CDR2 (germline): SGHRS, YFSETQ. The CDR3 loop spans 15 amino acids. V was cut by 4 bases and J by 4 bases, with 14 bases left in between. The CDR3 loop is CASSPVRGGTGELFF. CDR3 nucleotide sequence: TGCGCCAGCAGCCCCGTGCGGGGCGGCACCGGGGAGCTGTTTTTT.

The chain uses TRBV6-5 and TRBJ2-2; 9 bases map to TRBD1. With 2 bases clipped from V and 6 bases from J, the junction kept 7 bases outside the gene matches. From germline, CDR1 is MNHEY and CDR2 SVGAGI. CDR3 size: 16 residues. CDR3: CASSYGGTGHPGELFF. The CDR3 bases are TGTGCCAGCAGTTACGGGGGGACAGGGCACCCCGGGGAGCTGTTTTTT.

There are a few counts of this clone. The V and J genes are TRBV6-5 and TRBJ1-2; TRBD1 agrees at 8 bases. The trim removed 9 bases at V and 2 bases at J, leaving 8 bases unmatched. Germline V CDR1 and CDR2: MNHEY, SVGAGI. The CDR3 totals 14 residues. The CDR3 DNA sequence: TGTGCCAGTACCGGACAGGGCCGCAACTATGGCTACACCTTC. It yields the protein CASTGQGRNYGYTF.

This chain links TRBV6-1 with TRBJ2-5; D not certain. Per the germline V gene, CDR1 is MNHNS and CDR2 is SASEGT. The V end was cut by 7 bases, the J end by 3 bases, with 6 bases between. The CDR3 runs to 11 residues. CDR3 region: CASTTKETQYF. DNA of the CDR3: TGTGCCAGCACTACGAAAGAGACCCAGTACTTC.

The chain combines TRBV25-1 with TRBJ2-7, with TRBD1 identical over 7 bases. The V gene's germline CDR1 is MGHDK and CDR2 SYGVNS. With V trimmed by 5 bases and J by 0 bases, 7 bases remained unmatched. The CDR3 extends over 15 amino acids. The CDR3 nucleotides read TGTGCCAGCAGTCCCCGGGACAGCGTCTCCTACGAGCAGTACTTC. Its translation: CASSPRDSVSYEQYF.

The chain joins TRBV9 to TRBJ2-1; tentative D call: TRBD2 (5 bases). Germline CDR1 SGDLS, CDR2 YYNGEE. The CDR3 consists of 15 residues. V dropped 0 bases and J dropped 1 base, with 8 bases sitting between them. CDR3 nucleotides: TGTGCCAGCAGCGTAGGCAGCGGTTCCTACAATGAGCAGTTCTTC. Translation gives CASSVGSGSYNEQFF.

This clone has just a few counts. The CDR3 DNA reads as TGTGCCAGCAGCTCTGTAGGGACGTACTCCTACGAGCAGTACTTC. It translates to CASSSVGTYSYEQYF. The chain carries TRBV7-2 and TRBJ2-7; TRBD1 or TRBD2 may be the D gene (5 bases each). The germline V and J ends were trimmed by 4 bases and 0 bases, with 13 bases remaining between them. Germline V gene sequence: CDR1 SGHTA, CDR2 FQGNSA. The CDR3 covers 15 residues.

J is TRBJ1-1 and V is TRBV19, with a weak D call TRBD1 (5 bases). With 3 bases removed from V and 2 bases from J, the gap between germline ends came to 10 bases. This CDR3 spans 14 amino acids. The germline gives CDR1 LNHDA, CDR2 SQIVND (reference sequence). The CDR3 DNA reads TGTGCCAGTAGTATTCAGGGTAGTAACACTGAAGCTTTCTTT. Encoded protein: CASSIQGSNTEAFF.

The chain is built from TRBV4-1 and TRBJ1-4, with no clear D. The CDR3 sequence is 16 residues long. Germline values: CDR1 MGHRA, CDR2 YSYEKL. V lost 5 bases and J lost 0, with 13 bases in between. The CDR3 protein is CASSSGPRATNEKLFF. For the CDR3, the DNA is TGCGCCAGCAGCTCAGGCCCCAGAGCAACTAATGAAAAACTGTTTTTT.

J is TRBJ1-2 and V is TRBV25-1; D unresolved. With 3 bases removed from V and 7 bases from J, the gap between germline ends came to 9 bases. The germline V gene has CDR1 MGHDK and CDR2 SYGVNS. CDR3 length equals 12 residues. CDR3 region: CASSEARSGYTF. As DNA, the CDR3 is TGTGCCAGCAGTGAGGCCAGATCTGGCTACACCTTC.

The chain recombines TRBV2 with TRBJ1-3; the D is unclear. V was pared by 5 bases and J by 0 bases, with 8 bases between. The germline V gene encodes CDR1 SNHLY and CDR2 FYNNEI. This CDR3 is 14 amino acids long. This chain's CDR3 is CASSLSDSGNTIYF. The DNA of the CDR3 is TGTGCCAGCAGTCTCTCGGACTCTGGAAACACCATATATTTT.

This chain connects TRBV7-2 to TRBJ2-3; D is undetermined. The germline gives CDR1 SGHTA, CDR2 FQGNSA. The CDR3 has 15 residues. V was clipped by 4 bases and J by 6 bases, with 17 bases between them. CDR3 loop: CASSSRSGRGDTQYF. The DNA of the CDR3 is TGTGCCAGCAGCTCCCGGTCGGGCCGTGGGGATACGCAGTATTTT.

The chain joins TRBV9 to TRBJ2-5, with D unclear. In germline, CDR1 is SGDLS, CDR2 YYNGEE. V was trimmed by 6 bases and J by 5 bases, leaving 14 bases between them. The CDR3 runs to 13 residues. The CDR3: CASNPLSSETQYF. For the CDR3, the DNA is TGTGCCAGCAACCCACTAAGCTCCGAGACCCAGTACTTC.

A few counts support this clone. One end of the junction fails to match germline, which may point to a read error. This rearrangement joins TRBV2 to TRBJ1-1; a weak D match, TRBD1 (6 bases). The CDR3 has 14 amino acids. From germline, CDR1 is SNHLY and CDR2 FYNNEI. CDR3 nucleotide sequence: TGTGCCAGCAGTCCTGGGGGCCCGAACGCTGAAGCTTTCTTT. This encodes CASSPGGPNAEAFF.

The chain uses TRBV2 and TRBJ1-4, with D perhaps matching TRBD1 (5 bases). The CDR3 runs to 15 residues. Germline CDR1 reads SNHLY; CDR2 reads FYNNEI. V gave up 4 bases and J gave up 4 bases, with 13 bases separating them. CDR3 loop: CASSVRRQGNEKLFF. The DNA for the CDR3 is TGTGCCAGCAGTGTACGGCGGCAGGGTAATGAAAAACTGTTTTTT. Together with reference TRBV2 and TRBJ1-4, the CDR3 gives the full variable domain: EPEVTQTPSHQVTQMGQEVILRCVPISNHLYFYWYRQILGQKVEFLVSFYNNEISEKSEIFDDQFSVERPDGSNFTLKIRSTKLEDSAMYFCASSVRRQGNEKLFFGSGTQLSVL.

This chain uses TRBV6-5 with TRBJ2-7; D is possibly TRBD2 (5 bases). Trimming removed 11 bases at V and 5 bases at J, with 19 bases between. Germline V CDR1 and CDR2: MNHEY, SVGAGI. This CDR3 has 13 amino acids. The CDR3 loop is CASRGSGNHEQYF. DNA of the CDR3: TGTGCCTCCCGGGGATCGGGTAACCACGAGCAGTACTTC.

This sequence joins TRBV11-3 and TRBJ2-5; maybe TRBD2 (5 bases). The ends were cut back, 3 bases at V and 1 base at J, with 12 bases in the middle. Germline V gene sequence: CDR1 SGHNT, CDR2 YENEEA. The CDR3 is 15 residues long. The CDR3 coding sequence is TGTGCCAGCAGCTTTAACCCTAGCCGCCAAGAGACCCAGTACTTC. Translation gives CASSFNPSRQETQYF.

The chain employs TRBV10-1 and TRBJ1-1; the match to TRBD1 covers 8 bases. The J segment lost 6 bases and the V segment lost 0 bases, leaving 6 bases of the junction unmatched. The germline V gene has CDR1 WNHNN and CDR2 SYGVQD (reference sequence). This CDR3 has 15 amino acids. The CDR3 region is CASSESRTGTPEAFF. DNA of the CDR3: TGCGCCAGCAGTGAGTCGAGGACAGGGACCCCTGAAGCTTTCTTT.

CDR3 in DNA: TGTGCCAGCACCAGCGCGAGCTCCTACAATGAGCAGTTCTTC. It is translated as CASTSASSYNEQFF. The chain uses TRBV2 and TRBJ2-1; no definite D call. Between the trimmed V and J ends, which lost 7 bases and 0 bases, there was a span of 10 bases. The CDR3 sequence is 14 residues long. In germline, CDR1 is SNHLY, CDR2 FYNNEI. The whole variable domain, filled in from reference TRBV2 and TRBJ2-1, reads EPEVTQTPSHQVTQMGQEVILRCVPISNHLYFYWYRQILGQKVEFLVSFYNNEISEKSEIFDDQFSVERPDGSNFTLKIRSTKLEDSAMYFCASTSASSYNEQFFGPGTRLTVL.

The chain links TRBV5-1 to TRBJ1-5; D is possibly TRBD1 (5 bases). The V gene lost 1 base and the J gene lost 6 bases, with 11 bases spanning the gap. The CDR3 has 14 amino acids. Germline-derived CDR1 and CDR2 are SGHRS and YFSETQ. The CDR3 protein is CASSLTAGFQPQHF. As DNA, the CDR3 is TGCGCCAGCAGCTTGACGGCAGGGTTTCAGCCCCAGCATTTT.